This T cell receptor beta chain derives from a study of Ad26.COV2.S vaccination and SARS-CoV-2 variants. Overall study: Ad26.COV2.S was injected intramuscularly once or twice, 56 days apart.

A remark on this clone: Antigen: not known.

General study results and limits: Reportedly, spike-specific CD8+ and CD4+ T cell responses achieved substantial breadth once vaccination had taken place. With respect to non-spike TCR breadth, vaccine and placebo recipients were similar.

Treatment described: roughly 19 received Ad26.COV2.S at low or high dose, single or two shots; roughly five received placebo; per-sample allocation not given. Samples analyzed were those drawn on day 63 after the first vaccine or placebo injection. The donor was a Boston adult aged 18-55 years. Here immunoSEQ multiplex PCR was the method, and the copy in TCRdb shows in-frame clones only, minus some. The sample yields 300,000 to 400,000 clones, around four fifths seen once. The sample was peripheral blood, taken in a trial of Ad26.COV2.S vaccine versus placebo. This receptor was obtained from a person between 18 and 60 years old who received the Ad26.COV2.S COVID-19 vaccine or a placebo.

CDR3 coding DNA: TGTGCCACCAGCAGTTTCAGGGGAGGGGGTACGCAGTATTTT. Translating it yields CATSSFRGGGTQYF. The chain joins TRBV15 to TRBJ2-3, with D perhaps TRBD2 (7 bases). Trimming shortened V by 3 bases and J by 8 bases, and 15 bases separated the two germline ends. Germline V gives CDR1 LNHNV, CDR2 YYDKDF (reference sequence). This CDR3 region has 14 residues.